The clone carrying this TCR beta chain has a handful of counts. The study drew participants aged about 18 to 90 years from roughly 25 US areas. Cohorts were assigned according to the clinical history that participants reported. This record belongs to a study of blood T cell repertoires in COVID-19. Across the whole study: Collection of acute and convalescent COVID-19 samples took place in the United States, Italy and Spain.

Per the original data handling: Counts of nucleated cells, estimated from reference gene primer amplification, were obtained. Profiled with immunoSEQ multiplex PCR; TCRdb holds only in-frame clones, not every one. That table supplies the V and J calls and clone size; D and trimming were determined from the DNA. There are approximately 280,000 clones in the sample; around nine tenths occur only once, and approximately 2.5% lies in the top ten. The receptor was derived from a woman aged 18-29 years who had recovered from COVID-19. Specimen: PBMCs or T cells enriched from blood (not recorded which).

The CDR3 bases are TGTGCCAGCAGCTTCCACAAGAACACTGAAGCTTTCTTT. Translation gives CASSFHKNTEAFF. This chain uses TRBV7-3 with TRBJ1-1; D unclear. Trimming took off 3 bases at V and 1 base at J, with 6 bases between the two ends. The germline V gene has CDR1 SGHTA and CDR2 FQGTGA. This CDR3 comprises 13 residues. The full variable domain, completed using reference TRBV7-3 and TRBJ1-1, is GAGVSQTPSNKVTEKGKYVELRCDPISGHTALYWYRQSLGQGPEFLIYFQGTGAADDSGLPNDRFFAVRPEGSVSTLKIQRTERGDSAVYLCASSFHKNTEAFFGQGTRLTVV.